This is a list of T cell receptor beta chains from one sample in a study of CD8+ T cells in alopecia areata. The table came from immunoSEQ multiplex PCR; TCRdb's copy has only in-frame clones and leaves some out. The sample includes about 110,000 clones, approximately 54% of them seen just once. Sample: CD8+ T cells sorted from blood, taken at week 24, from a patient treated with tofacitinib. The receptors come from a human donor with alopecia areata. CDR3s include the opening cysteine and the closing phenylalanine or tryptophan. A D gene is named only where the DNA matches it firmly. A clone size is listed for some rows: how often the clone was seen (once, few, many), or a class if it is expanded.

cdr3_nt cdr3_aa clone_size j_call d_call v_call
TGTGCCAGCAGCCCCCCCGGGCAGCAAGAGACCCAGTACTTC CASSPPGQQETQYF . TRBJ2-5 . TRBV7-9
TGCAGCGTTGTATTTCGGGGAACCTACGAGCAGTACTTC CSVVFRGTYEQYF . TRBJ2-7 . TRBV29-1
TGCGCCAGCAGCCAGTGGACAGGGGATAGCAATCAGCCCCAGCATTTT CASSQWTGDSNQPQHF . TRBJ1-5 TRBD1 TRBV4-3
TGTGCCAGCAGTTTATCCCCGGGCTCTGGGGCCAACGTCCTGACTTTC CASSLSPGSGANVLTF . TRBJ2-6 . TRBV27
TGTGCCACCGGACGGGAAGAAACGCGGGAGCAGTACTTC CATGREETREQYF . TRBJ2-7 . TRBV15
TGTGCCAGCGGGGGTGGCTGTGGCTACACCTTC CASGGGCGYTF once TRBJ1-2 . TRBV6-5
TGCGCCAGCAGCCAAGTAGGCGTCAACACGAACACCGGGGAGCTGTTTTTT CASSQVGVNTNTGELFF . TRBJ2-2 . TRBV4-3
TGTGCCACCCGCGTTGGCCTACGAGGGTTGAACACTGAAGCTTTCTTT CATRVGLRGLNTEAFF . TRBJ1-1 . TRBV15
TGCGCCAGCAGGAACAGGGCGTCAGGATACAATGAGCAGTTCTTC CASRNRASGYNEQFF . TRBJ2-1 . TRBV4-1
TGTGCCAGCAGCTTTGCGGGTACCCAGAATGAAAAACTGTTTTTT CASSFAGTQNEKLFF . TRBJ1-4 . TRBV13
TGTGCCTGGAAAAGGAATGAGCAGTTCTTC CAWKRNEQFF . TRBJ2-1 . TRBV30
TGCACCAGCAGCCAAGAGCCCCTAAAGAATCAGCCCCAGCATTTT CTSSQEPLKNQPQHF . TRBJ1-5 . TRBV1
TGTGCCAGCAGCGGGGACAGCACAGATACGCAGTATTTT CASSGDSTDTQYF few TRBJ2-3 . TRBV5-6
TGTGCCAGCAGCGCCGGGGGGGCCAATGAGCAGTTCTTC CASSAGGANEQFF few TRBJ2-1 TRBD2 TRBV6-4
TGTGCCAGCAGCCGCTCCGGGACTAGCGGGGGGGAGACCCAGTACTTC CASSRSGTSGGETQYF . TRBJ2-5 TRBD2 TRBV4-2
TGTGCCAGCAGCCTGACAACCACCGGGACAGTCCCTCGGCCCGCAGGGGAGACCCAGTACTTC CASSLTTTGTVPRPAGETQYF . TRBJ2-5 TRBD1 TRBV4-2
TGTGCCAGCAGCTTATCAGTTCAGCAAGAGCAGTTCTTC CASSLSVQQEQFF . TRBJ2-1 . TRBV5-4
TGTGCCAGCAAGGCTAGCGGAGGGAGAGATACGCAGTATTTT CASKASGGRDTQYF . TRBJ2-3 TRBD2 TRBV2
TGTGCCAGTAGTATTGCGGGGGACCAAGAGACCCAGTACTTC CASSIAGDQETQYF . TRBJ2-5 TRBD2 TRBV19
TGTGCCAGCAGCCCATCCACAGGCTCCTTAGGGCACTATGGCTACACCTTC CASSPSTGSLGHYGYTF once TRBJ1-2 . TRBV11-2
TGTGCCAGCAGTGTAGAAAACCGGGACAGGGGACCGAAGGCCCAGTACTTC CASSVENRDRGPKAQYF . TRBJ2-5 TRBD1 TRBV2
TGCGCCAGCAGCCCGGGGGTTGGCTATGGCTACACCTTC CASSPGVGYGYTF . TRBJ1-2 . TRBV4-3
TGTGCCAGTAGTATAGGGGGTTTCGAAGCTTTCTTT CASSIGGFEAFF few TRBJ1-1 . TRBV19
TGTGCCAGTAGTCCACTTTTAGGGGGCACTGGGGCCAACGTCCTGACTTTC CASSPLLGGTGANVLTF . TRBJ2-6 TRBD1 TRBV19
TGTGCCAGCAGCTTCTCGGTGAAGGAGACCCAGTACTTC CASSFSVKETQYF . TRBJ2-5 . TRBV5-6
TGTGCCAGTAGTAAAATCCAGGACAGCTACGGGGCTTTCTTT CASSKIQDSYGAFF once TRBJ1-1 . TRBV19
TGTGCCAGCAGCTCGGGACTAGCGGGGTATGATACGCAGTATTTT CASSSGLAGYDTQYF once TRBJ2-3 TRBD2 TRBV7-9
TGTGCCAGCAGCTTAGAGGTCGGCCGCTCCTACGAGCAGTACTTC CASSLEVGRSYEQYF . TRBJ2-7 . TRBV7-8
TGTGCCTGGAATCCGACAGGGACCTACGAGCAGTACTTC CAWNPTGTYEQYF . TRBJ2-7 TRBD1 TRBV30
TGTGCCAGCAGTGAACTAGCGGGGGGGAATGAGCAGTTCTTC CASSELAGGNEQFF medium-sized TRBJ2-1 TRBD2 TRBV6-4
TGTGCCAGCAGTTTAAGGGACAGCTCCCAAGGGTACGAGCAGTACTTC CASSLRDSSQGYEQYF . TRBJ2-7 TRBD1 TRBV27
TGCAGCGGGGTAGGGGGGACTGAAGCTTTCTTT CSGVGGTEAFF few TRBJ1-1 . TRBV29-1